The rows below give T cell receptor beta chains drawn from one sample of a study of cytomegalovirus exposure and HLA in healthy donors. TCRdb's table, derived via immunoSEQ multiplex PCR, lists solely in-frame clones and lacks some. The sample records some 350,000 clones, 75% to 90% being singletons. Sequenced input: PBMCs. All receptors derive from a woman aged 30 to 39 in good health and CMV-seropositive. CDR3s include the opening cysteine and the closing phenylalanine or tryptophan. The order of the fields is V gene, D gene, J gene, clone size, CDR3 protein, CDR3 DNA. D genes are given only for firm matches. Size values are once, few and many counts, or a class for expanded clones, and some rows have none.

v_gene: TRBV28; d_gene: -; j_gene: TRBJ1-1; abundance: -; CDR3aa: CASTPWGGGGTEAFF; CDR3nt: TGTGCCAGCACCCCCTGGGGGGGAGGGGGAACTGAAGCTTTCTTT
v_gene: TRBV16; d_gene: -; j_gene: TRBJ2-7; abundance: -; CDR3aa: CASSQSVQVVYEQYF; CDR3nt: TGTGCCAGCAGCCAATCGGTACAGGTGGTGTACGAGCAGTACTTC
v_gene: TRBV7-9; d_gene: -; j_gene: TRBJ2-7; abundance: -; CDR3aa: CASSLGFYEQYF; CDR3nt: TGTGCCAGCAGCTTAGGGTTTTACGAGCAGTACTTC
v_gene: TRBV5-6; d_gene: -; j_gene: TRBJ2-7; abundance: few; CDR3aa: CASSQGPLRDEQYF; CDR3nt: TGTGCCAGCAGCCAGGGACCGCTACGAGACGAGCAGTACTTC
v_gene: TRBV6-4; d_gene: TRBD1; j_gene: TRBJ2-1; abundance: -; CDR3aa: CASSLTGGNEQFF; CDR3nt: TGTGCCAGCAGTTTGACAGGGGGCAATGAGCAGTTCTTC
v_gene: TRBV5-1; d_gene: -; j_gene: TRBJ2-1; abundance: -; CDR3aa: CASSLGGAHNEQFF; CDR3nt: TGCGCCAGCAGCTTGGGCGGAGCCCACAATGAGCAGTTCTTC
v_gene: TRBV19; d_gene: -; j_gene: TRBJ1-4; abundance: -; CDR3aa: CASSIHGTDDEKLFF; CDR3nt: TGTGCCAGTAGTATCCACGGGACGGATGATGAAAAACTGTTTTTT
v_gene: TRBV5-4; d_gene: TRBD1; j_gene: TRBJ2-7; abundance: -; CDR3aa: CASSLLGQGERYEQYF; CDR3nt: TGTGCCAGCAGCTTGCTGGGACAGGGTGAACGCTACGAGCAGTACTTC
v_gene: TRBV9; d_gene: TRBD2; j_gene: TRBJ2-3; abundance: -; CDR3aa: CASSVASGGFDTQYF; CDR3nt: TGTGCCAGCAGCGTAGCTAGCGGGGGGTTTGATACGCAGTATTTT
v_gene: TRBV7-2; d_gene: TRBD1; j_gene: TRBJ1-2; abundance: once; CDR3aa: CASSAPGQNYGYTF; CDR3nt: TGTGCCAGCAGCGCCCCGGGACAGAACTATGGCTACACCTTC
v_gene: TRBV4-1; d_gene: -; j_gene: TRBJ2-5; abundance: -; CDR3aa: CASSRVVGVPETQYF; CDR3nt: TGCGCCAGCAGCCGGGTCGTAGGGGTCCCTGAGACCCAGTACTTC
v_gene: TRBV4-1; d_gene: TRBD1; j_gene: TRBJ1-3; abundance: -; CDR3aa: CASSRLTGGSGNTIYF; CDR3nt: TGCGCCAGCAGCAGACTAACAGGGGGCTCTGGAAACACCATATATTTT
v_gene: TRBV5-1; d_gene: -; j_gene: TRBJ2-3; abundance: -; CDR3aa: CASSGGTLAGDTQYF; CDR3nt: TGCGCCAGCAGCGGGGGGACACTTGCAGGAGATACGCAGTATTTT
v_gene: TRBV27; d_gene: TRBD2; j_gene: TRBJ2-7; abundance: -; CDR3aa: CASSSGTSGRFEQYF; CDR3nt: TGTGCCAGCAGTTCCGGGACTAGCGGGAGGTTCGAGCAGTACTTC
v_gene: TRBV19; d_gene: -; j_gene: TRBJ1-2; abundance: -; CDR3aa: CASRKPGASNGYTF; CDR3nt: TGTGCCAGTAGGAAACCGGGAGCATCCAATGGCTACACCTTC
v_gene: TRBV20-1; d_gene: -; j_gene: TRBJ2-5; abundance: -; CDR3aa: CSARGWETQYF; CDR3nt: TGCAGTGCGAGGGGTTGGGAGACCCAGTACTTC
v_gene: TRBV7-6; d_gene: -; j_gene: TRBJ1-5; abundance: -; CDR3aa: CASSPGAFDQPQHF; CDR3nt: TGTGCCAGCAGCCCCGGGGCTTTCGATCAGCCCCAGCATTTT
v_gene: TRBV11-3; d_gene: -; j_gene: TRBJ1-2; abundance: -; CDR3aa: CASSLSGRGDGYTF; CDR3nt: TGTGCCAGCAGCTTATCCGGCAGGGGCGATGGCTACACCTTC
v_gene: TRBV5-3; d_gene: TRBD1; j_gene: TRBJ1-5; abundance: -; CDR3aa: CARSIGTGHKGNQPQHF; CDR3nt: TGTGCCAGAAGCATAGGGACAGGACATAAGGGCAATCAGCCCCAGCATTTT
v_gene: TRBV5-6; d_gene: TRBD2; j_gene: TRBJ2-7; abundance: -; CDR3aa: CASSFGAGAPEQYF; CDR3nt: TGTGCCAGCAGCTTTGGAGCGGGAGCCCCCGAGCAGTACTTC
v_gene: TRBV5-6; d_gene: -; j_gene: TRBJ2-1; abundance: -; CDR3aa: CASSLDGEQFF; CDR3nt: TGTGCCAGCAGCTTGGATGGAGAGCAGTTCTTC
v_gene: TRBV7-2; d_gene: TRBD1; j_gene: TRBJ1-2; abundance: -; CDR3aa: CASSLDWADFTGTDYGYTF; CDR3nt: TGTGCCAGCAGCTTAGATTGGGCGGACTTTACCGGGACAGACTATGGCTACACCTTC
v_gene: TRBV6-5; d_gene: -; j_gene: TRBJ1-4; abundance: once; CDR3aa: CASSQTGTSNEKLFF; CDR3nt: TGTGCCAGCAGTCAAACCGGGACAAGTAATGAAAAACTGTTTTTT
v_gene: TRBV9; d_gene: TRBD1; j_gene: TRBJ1-1; abundance: -; CDR3aa: CASSASSGTGGPRTEAFF; CDR3nt: TGTGCCAGCAGCGCATCCTCCGGGACAGGGGGCCCCCGGACTGAAGCTTTCTTT
v_gene: TRBV5-1; d_gene: TRBD2; j_gene: TRBJ2-5; abundance: -; CDR3aa: CASSPGTSLLETQYF; CDR3nt: TGCGCCAGCAGCCCGGGGACTAGCTTACTAGAGACCCAGTACTTC
v_gene: TRBV6-5; d_gene: TRBD1; j_gene: TRBJ2-7; abundance: -; CDR3aa: CASSYTRQGGHEQYF; CDR3nt: TGTGCCAGCAGTTACACGCGACAGGGGGGCCACGAGCAGTACTTC
v_gene: TRBV4-3; d_gene: TRBD1; j_gene: TRBJ2-7; abundance: -; CDR3aa: CASSRDRTYEQYF; CDR3nt: TGCGCCAGCAGCCGGGACAGGACCTACGAGCAGTACTTC
v_gene: TRBV28; d_gene: TRBD1; j_gene: TRBJ1-1; abundance: -; CDR3aa: CASSLNRGHSLNTEAFF; CDR3nt: TGTGCCAGCAGTTTAAACAGGGGGCACAGTTTGAACACTGAAGCTTTCTTT
v_gene: TRBV6-5; d_gene: -; j_gene: TRBJ1-4; abundance: -; CDR3aa: CASSYSNRVNEKLFF; CDR3nt: TGTGCCAGCAGTTACTCGAACAGGGTGAATGAAAAACTGTTTTTT
v_gene: TRBV5-1; d_gene: -; j_gene: TRBJ1-6; abundance: -; CDR3aa: CASSLDWGGNSPLHF; CDR3nt: TGCGCCAGCAGCTTGGACTGGGGCGGTAATTCACCCCTCCACTTT
v_gene: TRBV28; d_gene: -; j_gene: TRBJ1-2; abundance: -; CDR3aa: CASSRVSGAANYGYTF; CDR3nt: TGTGCCAGCAGCCGGGTGTCGGGGGCAGCTAACTATGGCTACACCTTC
v_gene: TRBV27; d_gene: TRBD1; j_gene: TRBJ2-7; abundance: -; CDR3aa: CASSSGQGAYEQYF; CDR3nt: TGTGCCAGCAGTTCGGGACAGGGGGCCTACGAGCAGTACTTC
v_gene: TRBV2; d_gene: TRBD2; j_gene: TRBJ2-1; abundance: -; CDR3aa: CASMPGTTYNEQFF; CDR3nt: TGTGCCAGCATGCCCGGGACTACCTACAATGAGCAGTTCTTC
v_gene: TRBV19; d_gene: -; j_gene: TRBJ2-2; abundance: -; CDR3aa: CASSIPGFSANTGELFF; CDR3nt: TGTGCCAGTAGTATCCCCGGATTTAGCGCGAACACCGGGGAGCTGTTTTTT
v_gene: TRBV27; d_gene: TRBD1; j_gene: TRBJ1-4; abundance: -; CDR3aa: CASSSRQGAREKLFF; CDR3nt: TGTGCCAGCAGTTCCAGACAGGGGGCAAGGGAAAAACTGTTTTTT
v_gene: TRBV4-2; d_gene: TRBD2; j_gene: TRBJ2-5; abundance: -; CDR3aa: CASSQDLLAGETQYF; CDR3nt: TGTGCCAGCAGCCAAGATTTACTAGCGGGAGAGACCCAGTACTTC
v_gene: TRBV11-2; d_gene: -; j_gene: TRBJ2-7; abundance: -; CDR3aa: CASSPLGGSYEQYF; CDR3nt: TGTGCCAGCAGCCCTCTTGGGGGTAGCTACGAGCAGTACTTC
v_gene: TRBV6-5; d_gene: -; j_gene: TRBJ1-6; abundance: -; CDR3aa: CASSYSSNVVNSPLHF; CDR3nt: TGTGCCAGCAGTTACTCGAGTAACGTCGTCAATTCACCCCTCCACTTT
v_gene: TRBV5-1; d_gene: TRBD2; j_gene: TRBJ2-7; abundance: -; CDR3aa: CASKTGLGDSYEQYF; CDR3nt: TGCGCCAGCAAGACGGGACTAGGGGACTCCTACGAGCAGTACTTC
v_gene: TRBV7-2; d_gene: TRBD1; j_gene: TRBJ1-1; abundance: -; CDR3aa: CASSDRQGRTEAFF; CDR3nt: TGTGCCAGCAGTGATCGACAGGGCCGGACTGAAGCTTTCTTT
v_gene: TRBV4-2; d_gene: TRBD2; j_gene: TRBJ2-7; abundance: -; CDR3aa: CASSHGTSGPWEQYF; CDR3nt: TGTGCCAGCAGCCATGGGACTAGCGGGCCGTGGGAGCAGTACTTC
v_gene: TRBV7-2; d_gene: -; j_gene: TRBJ2-5; abundance: -; CDR3aa: CASSKTPGARRETQYF; CDR3nt: TGTGCCAGCAGTAAAACACCGGGGGCCCGGCGGGAGACCCAGTACTTC
v_gene: TRBV5-4; d_gene: TRBD2; j_gene: TRBJ2-2; abundance: -; CDR3aa: CASSSGREGTGELFF; CDR3nt: TGTGCCAGCAGCTCGGGGCGGGAGGGGACCGGGGAGCTGTTTTTT
v_gene: TRBV5-8; d_gene: -; j_gene: TRBJ2-7; abundance: -; CDR3aa: CASSYRYEQYF; CDR3nt: TGTGCCAGCTCTTACCGCTACGAGCAGTACTTC
v_gene: TRBV28; d_gene: TRBD2; j_gene: TRBJ2-7; abundance: -; CDR3aa: CASSLYGGGYEQYF; CDR3nt: TGTGCCAGCAGTTTATACGGGGGGGGCTACGAGCAGTACTTC
v_gene: TRBV19; d_gene: TRBD1; j_gene: TRBJ1-4; abundance: -; CDR3aa: CASSIREGANEKLFF; CDR3nt: TGTGCCAGTAGTATACGGGAGGGGGCAAATGAAAAACTGTTTTTT
v_gene: TRBV7-2; d_gene: -; j_gene: TRBJ1-5; abundance: -; CDR3aa: CASSPRRFEPQHF; CDR3nt: TGTGCCAGCAGCCCCCGAAGGTTTGAGCCCCAGCATTTT
v_gene: TRBV6-1; d_gene: -; j_gene: TRBJ2-5; abundance: -; CDR3aa: CASNDIPWTPQETQYF; CDR3nt: TGTGCCAGCAATGACATCCCCTGGACACCCCAAGAGACCCAGTACTTC
v_gene: TRBV7-8; d_gene: -; j_gene: TRBJ2-7; abundance: -; CDR3aa: CASSSEEGSSEQYF; CDR3nt: TGTGCCAGCAGCTCCGAAGAGGGTTCCTCCGAGCAGTACTTC
v_gene: TRBV29-1; d_gene: -; j_gene: TRBJ2-3; abundance: -; CDR3aa: CSVDPSDPADTQYF; CDR3nt: TGCAGCGTTGATCCCTCCGACCCCGCAGATACGCAGTATTTT
v_gene: TRBV5-1; d_gene: -; j_gene: TRBJ2-7; abundance: -; CDR3aa: CASSSAQGPTYEQYF; CDR3nt: TGCGCCAGCAGTTCCGCTCAGGGTCCAACCTACGAGCAGTACTTC
v_gene: TRBV7-8; d_gene: -; j_gene: TRBJ2-2; abundance: -; CDR3aa: CASSSTTTGNTGELFF; CDR3nt: TGTGCCAGCAGCTCTACAACGACAGGGAACACCGGGGAGCTGTTTTTT
v_gene: TRBV7-2; d_gene: TRBD1; j_gene: TRBJ2-7; abundance: -; CDR3aa: CASSQGQGGEQYF; CDR3nt: TGTGCCAGCAGCCAGGGACAGGGGGGTGAGCAGTACTTC
v_gene: TRBV28; d_gene: -; j_gene: TRBJ1-2; abundance: once; CDR3aa: CASRAQANYGYTF; CDR3nt: TGTGCCAGCAGGGCACAAGCTAACTATGGCTACACCTTC
v_gene: TRBV30; d_gene: -; j_gene: TRBJ1-6; abundance: -; CDR3aa: CAWSDGGSPLHF; CDR3nt: TGTGCCTGGAGTGACGGGGGTTCACCCCTCCACTTT
v_gene: TRBV7-8; d_gene: TRBD1; j_gene: TRBJ1-1; abundance: -; CDR3aa: CASSQVPGQVEAFF; CDR3nt: TGTGCCAGCAGCCAAGTCCCGGGACAGGTTGAAGCTTTCTTT
v_gene: TRBV5-1; d_gene: TRBD1; j_gene: TRBJ1-1; abundance: -; CDR3aa: CASSLDRGLGTEAFF; CDR3nt: TGCGCCAGCAGCTTGGACAGGGGCTTAGGCACTGAAGCTTTCTTT
v_gene: TRBV29-1; d_gene: -; j_gene: TRBJ2-6; abundance: once; CDR3aa: CSVEGLLNSGANVLTF; CDR3nt: TGCAGCGTTGAAGGTCTACTGAACTCTGGGGCCAACGTCCTGACTTTC
v_gene: TRBV2; d_gene: -; j_gene: TRBJ2-7; abundance: -; CDR3aa: CASSEGRGVDEQYF; CDR3nt: TGTGCCAGCAGTGAAGGCAGGGGGGTAGACGAGCAGTACTTC
v_gene: TRBV5-8; d_gene: TRBD1; j_gene: TRBJ2-7; abundance: -; CDR3aa: CASSSTGVYEQYF; CDR3nt: TGTGCCAGCAGCTCCACAGGGGTTTACGAGCAGTACTTC